One sample yielded the 25 T cell receptor beta chains listed below, sequenced in a study of shared clonotypes between healthy human individuals (TCRdb year 2020). Library generation was performed with the immunoSEQ multiplex PCR assay. Drawn from immuneACCESS, this table holds only the in-frame rearrangements with V and J called that TCRdb kept. Clones are partly lost; checked studies trace under half to an unresolved V gene and leave the rest unexplained. This sample lists 2 million to 2.5 million clones; under 97% were detected once. Less than 0.15% of the sample comes from the top ten. Sequenced: naive CD4+ T cells sorted from blood. Reading the label with the study, this specimen's cell subset or site is: CD45RA+ positively selected. These TCRs come from a man aged 18 to 29 in good health.

The rearrangement uses TRBV6-5 and TRBJ1-1; tentative D call: TRBD1 (5 bases). The length of the CDR3 is 15 residues. Germline V CDR1 and CDR2: MNHEY, SVGAGI. The V gene lost 0 bases and the J gene lost 4 bases, with 12 bases spanning the gap. CDR3: CASSYSGQGVTEAFF. The DNA of the CDR3 is TGTGCCAGCAGTTACTCTGGGCAGGGAGTCACTGAAGCTTTCTTT.

The genes are TRBV18 and TRBJ2-5; 9 positions match TRBD1. CDR1 and CDR2 (germline): KGHSH, LQKENI. The CDR3 loop spans 12 amino acids. CDR3 region: CWTGVYGETQYF. CDR3 DNA: TGTTGGACAGGGGTGTATGGGGAGACCCAGTACTTC.

The CDR3 DNA sequence: TGTGCCAGCAGCTTAGGTTCCAGCGGGAGCTACGAGCAGTACTTC. Protein: CASSLGSSGSYEQYF. The chain joins TRBV7-9 to TRBJ2-7; 8 bases are shared with TRBD2. CDR1 SEHNR and CDR2 FQNEAQ come from the germline V gene (reference sequence). CDR3 length: 15 amino acids. J gave up 3 bases and V 1 base, and 5 bases lay outside the gene matches.

CDR3 sequence (DNA): TGCGCCAGCAGCCAAATATCCGGTGGCTCTGGGGCCAACGTCCTGACTTTC. As protein: CASSQISGGSGANVLTF. This chain joins TRBV4-1 and TRBJ2-6, with D hard to call. Germline V gene sequence: CDR1 MGHRA, CDR2 YSYEKL. Trimming cost V 2 bases and J 0 bases, with 11 bases left between them. There are 17 residues in the CDR3.

In nucleotides, the CDR3 is TGTGCCAGCAGCTTGGTGGCAGGGGAGGGCACCGGGGAGCTGTTTTTT. Its translation: CASSLVAGEGTGELFF. This chain joins TRBV7-8 and TRBJ2-2, with a tentative D call TRBD2 (7 bases). The germline V and J ends were trimmed by 3 bases and 4 bases, with 15 bases remaining between them. This CDR3 comprises 16 residues. Germline V lookup: CDR1 SGHVS, CDR2 FQNEAQ.

The chain recombines TRBV5-1 with TRBJ1-4; the match to TRBD1 covers 7 bases. CDR1 SGHRS and CDR2 YFSETQ come from the germline V gene. The CDR3 length is 13 residues. J was trimmed by 4 bases and V by 7 bases; bases with no gene match: 4. The CDR3 nucleotides read TGCGCCAGCTCCCAGGGGGTTAATGAAAAACTGTTTTTT. Protein product: CASSQGVNEKLFF.

The genes are TRBV7-8 and TRBJ1-6; no definite D call. Trimming took off 5 bases at V and 8 bases at J, with 16 bases between the two ends. Germline assignment: CDR1 SGHVS and CDR2 FQNEAQ. This CDR3 is built from 15 residues. This CDR3 is CASSPLRVTDSPLHF. The CDR3, as DNA: TGTGCCAGCAGCCCGCTTCGGGTTACTGATTCACCCCTCCACTTT.

The rearrangement uses TRBV7-9 and TRBJ1-2; no firm D call. CDR1 and CDR2 from the germline V gene are SEHNR and FQNEAQ (reference sequence). The CDR3 is made up of 15 amino acids. V dropped 5 bases and J dropped 5 bases, with 18 bases sitting between them. The CDR3 DNA reads TGTGCCAGCAGCGCGGTTCCGGGAGAAGATTATGGCTACACCTTC. It codes for CASSAVPGEDYGYTF.

The CDR3 region is CASSESGPLGQYF. CDR3 nucleotide sequence: TGTGCCAGCAGTGAATCAGGGCCCCTGGGGCAGTACTTC. The V call is TRBV25-1, the J call TRBJ2-7; D possibly corresponds to TRBD1 (5 bases). V lost 1 base and J 9 bases, leaving 13 bases between the germline ends. Looked up from germline, CDR1 is MGHDK and CDR2 is SYGVNS. This CDR3 region has 13 residues.

The V call is TRBV7-2, the J call TRBJ2-3; D is uncertain. Trimming cost V 0 bases and J 0 bases, with 10 bases left between them. The CDR3 spans 16 residues. Per germline, CDR1 SGHTA and CDR2 FQGNSA. The CDR3 here is CASSLAPGGSTDTQYF. The CDR3 coding sequence is TGTGCCAGCAGCTTAGCGCCCGGCGGTAGCACAGATACGCAGTATTTT.

This chain joins TRBV28 and TRBJ1-5; the D gene is possibly TRBD1 (5 bases). CDR3 size: 15 residues. Germline-derived CDR1 and CDR2 are MDHEN and SYDVKM. The V end was cut by 8 bases, the J end by 0 bases, with 14 bases between. CDR3 coding DNA: TGTGCCAGCGAATTCTCAGGGTATAGCAATCAGCCCCAGCATTTT. Its protein is CASEFSGYSNQPQHF.

Regarding this clone: The same CDR3 is also encoded by other DNA sequences in this sample. The genes are TRBV6-6 and TRBJ1-1; D is possibly TRBD1 (6 bases). Trimming shortened V by 6 bases and J by 5 bases, and 10 bases separated the two germline ends. Looked up from germline, CDR1 is MNHNY and CDR2 is SVGAGI (reference sequence). The CDR3 consists of 12 residues. This chain's CDR3 is CASSLQGTEAFF. DNA for the CDR3: TGTGCCAGCAGCCTACAGGGTACTGAAGCTTTCTTT.

This sequence joins TRBV6-4 and TRBJ2-3; 7 nucleotides line up with TRBD1. Trimming cost V 3 bases and J 1 base; bases outside gene matches: 4. The CDR3 has 15 amino acids. CDR1 and CDR2 from the germline V gene are MRHNA and SNTAGT. CDR3 protein: CASSEQGTGTDTQYF. CDR3 nucleotide sequence: TGTGCCAGCAGTGAACAGGGGACGGGCACAGATACGCAGTATTTT.

About this clone itself: Other DNA sequences in this sample translate to the same CDR3. The J gene is TRBJ1-1, the V gene TRBV20-1; D ambiguous. Trimming cost V 1 base and J 8 bases, with 8 bases left between them. CDR3 length equals 11 residues. Germline values: CDR1 DFQATT, CDR2 SNEGSKA (reference sequence). DNA for the CDR3: TGCAGTGCTAGAGGAACGGGAGAAGCTTTCTTT. The encoded protein is CSARGTGEAFF.

The chain combines TRBV30 with TRBJ2-7; perhaps TRBD1 as D (5 bases). V was pared by 2 bases and J by 4 bases, with 9 bases between. CDR1 GTSNPN and CDR2 SVGIG come from the germline V gene (reference sequence). The CDR3 extends over 12 amino acids. CDR3 sequence reads: CAWSKQVYEQYF. The CDR3, as DNA: TGTGCCTGGAGTAAACAGGTATACGAGCAGTACTTC. Based on the CDR3 plus reference TRBV30 and TRBJ2-7, the full variable domain is SQTIHQWPATLVQPVGSPLSLECTVEGTSNPNLYWYRQAAGRGLQLLFYSVGIGQISSEVPQNLSASRPQDRQFILSSKKLLLSDSGFYLCAWSKQVYEQYFGPGTRLTVT.

V gene TRBV9 combines with J gene TRBJ1-1, with D unclear. Trimming pared 3 bases from V and 4 bases from J, leaving 16 bases between. CDR1 is SGDLS and CDR2 is YYNGEE in the germline V gene. This CDR3 region has 15 residues. The CDR3 region is CASSAQGPGLTEAFF. Written as DNA, the CDR3 is TGTGCCAGCAGCGCACAAGGGCCGGGTCTCACTGAAGCTTTCTTT.

On this clone itself: This CDR3 is also generated by other DNA sequences in the sample. V usage is TRBV5-6 and J usage is TRBJ1-2; D not certain. Trimming cost V 4 bases and J 0 bases, with 7 bases left between them. The CDR3 covers 13 residues. The germline V gene encodes CDR1 SGHDT and CDR2 YYEEEE. CDR3 in amino acids: CASSDTANYGYTF. Written as DNA, the CDR3 is TGTGCCAGCAGCGACACCGCTAACTATGGCTACACCTTC.

The chain uses TRBV5-1 and TRBJ1-1; D is unclear. The CDR3 has 14 residues. Trimming left V 1 base short and J 5 bases short, with 12 bases between. CDR1 and CDR2 from the germline V gene are SGHRS and YFSETQ. The CDR3 reads CASSLSWWETEAFF. The CDR3 DNA sequence: TGCGCCAGCAGCTTGAGTTGGTGGGAGACTGAAGCTTTCTTT.

The rearrangement links TRBV30 to TRBJ1-3, with a weak D call TRBD1 (5 bases). Germline assignment: CDR1 GTSNPN and CDR2 SVGIG (reference sequence). This CDR3 has 16 residues. V lost 1 base, J lost 0 bases, and 13 bases lay in between. DNA of the CDR3: TGTGCCTGGAGTGACCGGGACTGGGCCTCTGGAAACACCATATATTTT. Protein: CAWSDRDWASGNTIYF.

This chain joins TRBV5-4 and TRBJ1-4, with D uncertain. V shed 2 bases and J shed 0 bases, with 11 bases lying between them. This CDR3 is 16 amino acids long. Germline-derived CDR1 and CDR2 are SGHNT and YYREEE (reference sequence). This chain's CDR3 is CASSLGSSATNEKLFF. For the CDR3, the DNA is TGTGCCAGCAGCTTAGGGTCCTCGGCAACTAATGAAAAACTGTTTTTT.

As regards this clone: Other DNA variants within this sample encode the same CDR3. The chain recombines TRBV11-2 with TRBJ2-7, with 10 bases identical to TRBD1. Germline V gives CDR1 SGHAT, CDR2 FQNNGV. This CDR3 region has 14 residues. The V and J ends lost 3 bases and 6 bases, in that order; junction bases with no gene match: 5. The CDR3 DNA reads as TGTGCCAGCAGCTTGGGGACAGGGGAATCCGAGCAGTACTTC. Translating gives CASSLGTGESEQYF.

The J gene is TRBJ2-1, the V gene TRBV27, with D possibly matching TRBD2 (5 bases). CDR1 and CDR2 from the germline V gene are MNHEY and SMNVEV (reference sequence). The CDR3 totals 16 residues. V was shortened by 3 bases and J by 0 bases, with 12 bases between the two germline ends. The CDR3 region is CASSFLASSSYNEQFF. CDR3 coding DNA: TGTGCCAGCAGTTTCTTAGCGTCGAGCTCCTACAATGAGCAGTTCTTC.

V and J are TRBV27 and TRBJ2-7; D is perhaps TRBD1 or TRBD2 (5 bases each). Trimming removed 6 bases at V and 5 bases at J, with 17 bases between. Germline-derived CDR1 and CDR2 are MNHEY and SMNVEV (reference sequence). The length of the CDR3 is 14 residues. Here the CDR3 DNA reads TGTGCCAGCAGGGGGGATTTCGGGGAGAACGAGCAGTACTTC. This encodes CASRGDFGENEQYF.

The chain recombines TRBV4-1 with TRBJ1-4, with TRBD1 matching over 7 bases. Germline V lookup: CDR1 MGHRA, CDR2 YSYEKL. V lost 0 bases and J lost 7; bases outside the gene matches: 17. The CDR3 is 19 amino acids. CDR3 sequence reads: CASSQEQGKGGGVSEKLFF. CDR3 DNA: TGCGCCAGCAGCCAAGAACAGGGGAAGGGTGGTGGCGTCAGTGAAAAACTGTTTTTT.

This chain uses TRBV2 with TRBJ1-2; D unresolved. V was cut by 2 bases and J by 6 bases, with 13 bases left in between. The CDR3 consists of 14 residues. The germline CDR1 and CDR2 sequences are SNHLY and FYNNEI. As DNA, the CDR3 is TGTGCCAGCAGTGAATCGCCAGGTCGGGATGGCTACACCTTC. As protein: CASSESPGRDGYTF.